This note documents a single T cell receptor (beta chain) sequence. Its antigen is currently unknown. PCR used 60 Vbeta primers and 13 Jbeta primers. The method was immunoSEQ multiplex PCR; TCRdb's version includes in-frame clones alone and lacks a portion of them. The sample has roughly 110,000 clones, 75% seen once. This sample was taken from a study of cytomegalovirus exposure and HLA in healthy donors. Study outcomes and limitations: Data from an earlier analysis indicated that most TCR beta V segments were productive either about 87% or about 30% of the time.

The germline V gene encodes CDR1 LNHNV and CDR2 YYDKDF (reference sequence). The V end was cut by 6 bases, the J end by 8 bases, with 10 bases between. The CDR3 is 11 amino acids. Sequencing was done on a sample of PBMCs. The TCR was taken from a male donor in good health and CMV-seropositive. The chain has TRBV15 and TRBJ1-1, with D uncertain. The CDR3 nucleotides are TGTGCCACCAGGACGGGTATCGAAGCTTTCTTT. This encodes CATRTGIEAFF. Full variable domain (remainder filled in from reference TRBV15 and TRBJ1-1): DAMVIQNPRYQVTQFGKPVTLSCSQTLNHNVMYWYQQKSSQAPKLLFHYYDKDFNNEADTPDNFQSRRPNTSFCFLDIRSPGLGDTAMYLCATRTGIEAFFGQGTRLTVV.